The rows below give T cell receptor beta chains drawn from one sample of a study of T cells in Graves' hyperthyroidism and ophthalmopathy. Using its own MiXCR run on the multiplex PCR reads, TCRdb lists one record per CDR3 protein. The repertoire has 650,000 to 700,000 distinct CDR3 sequences, roughly 17% of them found once; the top ten carry about 14%. Sequencing was performed on blood. These TCRs come from a man between 45 and 60 years old with Graves' hyperthyroidism. CDR3s include the opening cysteine and the closing phenylalanine or tryptophan. Fields, in order: D gene, clone size, J gene, V gene, CDR3 protein, CDR3 DNA. A D gene is named only where the DNA matches it firmly. The listing skips clone size in some rows; elsewhere it reads once, few, many or a size class.

>.|.|TRBJ1-2|TRBV3-1
CASSQVNPFNYGYTF
TGTGCCAGCAGCCAAGTCAATCCGTTTAACTATGGCTACACCTTC
>.|.|TRBJ1-2|TRBV10-3
CAISAGTQGYTF
TGTGCCATCAGTGCCGGGACGCAAGGCTACACCTTC
>.|many|TRBJ2-2|TRBV28
CASSLTGSPNTGELFF
TGTGCCAGCAGTTTAACCGGCAGCCCGAACACCGGGGAGCTGTTTTTT
>.|.|TRBJ1-1|TRBV5-1
CASSKGEVTEAFF
TGCGCCAGCAGCAAGGGGGAGGTTACTGAAGCTTTCTTT
>.|.|TRBJ1-5|TRBV2
CASSEYSYSNQPQHF
TGTGCCAGCAGTGAGTACAGCTATAGCAATCAGCCCCAGCATTTT
>.|.|TRBJ2-7|TRBV11-3
CASSSNQMNEQYF
TGTGCCAGCAGCTCTAACCAAATGAACGAGCAGTACTTC
>TRBD2|.|TRBJ2-2|TRBV19
CASTTSGRVGTGELFF
TGTGCCAGTACAACTAGCGGGAGGGTGGGCACCGGGGAGCTGTTTTTT
>.|.|TRBJ2-2|TRBV10-3
CAINLGEGAGELFF
TGTGCCATCAACCTAGGGGAGGGGGCCGGGGAGCTGTTTTTT
>TRBD2|.|TRBJ2-1|TRBV29-1
CSSSGGAVHNEQFF
TGCAGCTCCTCGGGGGGGGCGGTCCACAATGAGCAGTTCTTC
>TRBD1|.|TRBJ2-7|TRBV7-8
CASSLEADRRAYEQYF
TGTGCCAGCAGCTTAGAGGCGGACAGGCGGGCCTACGAGCAGTACTTC
>.|.|TRBJ1-5|TRBV20-1
CSARETGREPQHF
TGCAGTGCTAGAGAGACGGGGAGAGAGCCCCAGCATTTT
>TRBD2|.|TRBJ2-2|TRBV15
CATSRNWSSGRVAGELFF
TGTGCCACCAGCAGAAATTGGTCGAGCGGGAGAGTCGCCGGGGAGCTGTTTTTT
>.|few|TRBJ1-1|TRBV19
CASSMRGPTPEAFF
TGTGCCAGTAGTATGAGAGGGCCAACGCCTGAAGCTTTCTTT
>.|many|TRBJ2-1|TRBV12-3/TRBV12-4
CASSRADSEIEQFF
TGTGCCAGCAGTCGAGCGGACTCAGAGATTGAGCAGTTCTTC
>TRBD2|many|TRBJ2-2|TRBV20-1
CSARKLAGTGELFF
TGCAGTGCTAGAAAACTAGCGGGGACCGGGGAGCTGTTTTTT
>.|few|TRBJ2-1|TRBV18
CASSPPPRNEQFF
TGTGCCAGCTCACCACCCCCGCGGAATGAGCAGTTCTTC
>TRBD1|few|TRBJ2-7|TRBV6-2/TRBV6-3
CASTPRTGSDEQYF
TGTGCCAGCACCCCCCGGACAGGGAGCGACGAGCAGTACTTC
>TRBD2|.|TRBJ2-1|TRBV5-1
CASSLVFAGGDFNEQFF
TGCGCCAGCAGCTTAGTTTTTGCGGGAGGCGACTTCAATGAGCAGTTCTTC
>TRBD2|.|TRBJ2-6|TRBV6-5
CASSYSIRGGLGRARIPGANVLTF
TGTGCCAGCAGTTACTCGATTAGGGGAGGGCTTGGCAGGGCAAGAATCCCTGGGGCCAACGTCCTGACTTTC
>.|many|TRBJ1-1|TRBV4-2
CASSRPGFQNTEAFF
TGTGCCAGCAGCCGCCCGGGCTTCCAGAACACTGAAGCTTTCTTT
>TRBD1|many|TRBJ2-2|TRBV5-1
CASSPGTGVHTGELFF
TGCGCCAGCAGCCCCGGGACAGGGGTTCACACCGGGGAGCTGTTTTTT
>.|.|TRBJ2-3|TRBV24-1
CATSGIVGSGTDTQYF
TGTGCCACCAGTGGCATAGTGGGTAGTGGCACAGATACGCAGTATTTT
>.|.|TRBJ1-2|TRBV20-1
CSARDTPDPISYGYTF
TGCAGTGCTAGAGATACACCCGACCCTATTTCCTATGGCTACACCTTC
>.|many|TRBJ1-2|TRBV3-1
CASSADRLSYTF
TGTGCCAGCAGCGCCGATCGGCTAAGCTACACCTTC
>.|few|TRBJ2-3|TRBV9
CASSVRSALSTDTQYF
TGTGCCAGCAGCGTACGCTCAGCCCTAAGCACAGATACGCAGTATTTT
>.|many|TRBJ1-1|TRBV5-1
CASSLSGFSFTEAFF
TGCGCCAGCAGCTTGTCAGGGTTCTCCTTCACTGAAGCTTTCTTT
>.|few|TRBJ2-1|TRBV20-1
CSAIADSSYNEQFF
TGCAGTGCTATAGCGGACAGCTCCTACAATGAGCAGTTCTTC
>.|many|TRBJ1-4|TRBV6-2/TRBV6-3
CASSFTGARNEKLFF
TGTGCCAGCAGTTTCACAGGTGCCAGGAATGAAAAACTGTTTTTT
>.|few|TRBJ2-7|TRBV6-5
CASSYGRQNVPYEQYF
TGTGCCAGCAGTTACGGCCGACAGAACGTTCCCTACGAGCAGTACTTC
>.|many|TRBJ1-2|TRBV29-1
CSVERQDYGYTF
TGCAGCGTTGAACGCCAGGACTATGGCTACACCTTC
>TRBD2|few|TRBJ2-3|TRBV24-1
CATSEPLAGEHTQYF
TGTGCCACCAGTGAACCTCTAGCGGGAGAGCATACGCAGTATTTT
>.|many|TRBJ1-5|TRBV7-2
CASSLWQARFNNQPQHF
TGTGCCAGCAGCTTATGGCAGGCGAGATTTAACAATCAGCCCCAGCATTTT
>.|many|TRBJ2-2|TRBV6-1
CASSEAVAGGELFF
TGTGCCAGCAGTGAGGCTGTTGCGGGCGGGGAGCTGTTTTTT
>TRBD1|.|TRBJ1-2|TRBV14
CASSRETGYGYTF
TGTGCCAGCAGCCGGGAGACAGGGTATGGCTACACCTTC
>.|.|TRBJ2-3|TRBV5-1
CASSKGQGTDTQYF
TGCGCCAGCAGCAAGGGACAAGGCACAGATACGCAGTATTTT
>.|many|TRBJ2-1|TRBV29-1
CSVEGSRTATYNEQFF
TGCAGCGTTGAGGGCAGTCGAACGGCCACCTACAATGAGCAGTTCTTC
>.|.|TRBJ1-2|TRBV29-1
CSVGGENYGYTF
TGCAGCGTGGGAGGAGAAAACTATGGCTACACCTTC
>.|many|TRBJ2-1|TRBV7-9
CAGQTGNSYNEQFF
TGTGCCGGTCAGACGGGGAACTCCTACAATGAGCAGTTCTTC
>TRBD2|many|TRBJ2-1|TRBV28
CASSYTSGKNEQFF
TGTGCCAGCAGTTATACTAGCGGGAAAAATGAGCAGTTCTTC
>.|few|TRBJ1-5|TRBV10-3
CAISDGKDRKNQPQHF
TGTGCCATCAGTGATGGGAAAGACAGGAAAAATCAGCCCCAGCATTTT
>.|many|TRBJ2-3|TRBV7-9
CASSLDADTQYF
TGTGCCAGCAGCTTAGATGCAGATACGCAGTATTTT
>.|.|TRBJ2-5|TRBV18
CASSQDRSSETQYF
TGTGCCAGCTCACAGGACCGGTCATCGGAGACCCAGTACTTC
>.|many|TRBJ2-1|TRBV28
CASNDRVRGEQFF
TGTGCCAGCAACGACAGGGTGCGGGGTGAGCAGTTCTTC